This is a list of T cell receptor beta chains from one sample in a study of cytomegalovirus exposure and HLA in healthy donors. The protocol was immunoSEQ multiplex PCR, while the TCRdb copy is restricted to in-frame clones and leaves out a portion. The sample records approximately 160,000 clones, over 70% being singletons. The sample was PBMCs. These receptors were obtained from a male donor in good health and CMV-seropositive. The CDR3 runs from the conserved cysteine through the conserved F or W. The D gene is left open where the match is weak. The size of a clone is reported for some rows only, either as once, few or many, or as a class for expanded clones.

clone size: few; V gene: TRBV5-1; J gene: TRBJ2-6; D gene: TRBD1; CDR3 DNA: TGCGCCAGCAGCTTGGCAGGGGGCTTATCCGGGGCCAACGTCCTGACTTTC; CDR3 protein: CASSLAGGLSGANVLTF
clone size: few; V gene: TRBV18; J gene: TRBJ1-1; D gene: .; CDR3 DNA: TGTGCCAGCTCCAACGCGTTAAGAATCACTGAAGCTTTCTTT; CDR3 protein: CASSNALRITEAFF
clone size: .; V gene: TRBV6-1; J gene: TRBJ2-2; D gene: TRBD1; CDR3 DNA: TGTGCCAGCAGTGGGGACAGGGTGAGCACCGGGGAGCTGTTTTTT; CDR3 protein: CASSGDRVSTGELFF
clone size: .; V gene: TRBV5-1; J gene: TRBJ1-3; D gene: .; CDR3 DNA: TGCGCCAGCAGCTTGGAGGTAGGGGCTGGAAACACCATATATTTT; CDR3 protein: CASSLEVGAGNTIYF
clone size: .; V gene: TRBV7-8; J gene: TRBJ2-1; D gene: TRBD2; CDR3 DNA: TGTGCCAGCAGCCCGGGACTAGCGGGGCTCAATGAGCAGTTCTTC; CDR3 protein: CASSPGLAGLNEQFF
clone size: once; V gene: TRBV6-5; J gene: TRBJ1-2; D gene: TRBD1; CDR3 DNA: TGTGCCAGCAGTTACGTAGCAGGGGGCCGCGGCTACACCTTC; CDR3 protein: CASSYVAGGRGYTF
clone size: few; V gene: TRBV11-2; J gene: TRBJ2-7; D gene: TRBD1; CDR3 DNA: TGTGCCAGCAGCCCCGACCGGGACAGGGGCTACGAGCAGTACTTC; CDR3 protein: CASSPDRDRGYEQYF
clone size: .; V gene: TRBV30; J gene: TRBJ1-6; D gene: .; CDR3 DNA: TGTGCCGGTTCGGACAGCTATAATTCACCCCTCCACTTT; CDR3 protein: CAGSDSYNSPLHF
clone size: many; V gene: TRBV6-5; J gene: TRBJ2-7; D gene: TRBD1; CDR3 DNA: TGTGCCAGCAGTCACCGGGACAGCTCCTACGAGCAGTACTTC; CDR3 protein: CASSHRDSSYEQYF
clone size: .; V gene: TRBV27; J gene: TRBJ2-3; D gene: .; CDR3 DNA: TGTGCCAGCAGTATATCCACAGGGACAGATACGCAGTATTTT; CDR3 protein: CASSISTGTDTQYF
clone size: .; V gene: TRBV27; J gene: TRBJ1-4; D gene: .; CDR3 DNA: TGTGCCAGCAGTTTTCGGCAGGGAAGGAATGAAAAACTGTTTTTT; CDR3 protein: CASSFRQGRNEKLFF
clone size: once; V gene: TRBV4-1; J gene: TRBJ2-7; D gene: .; CDR3 DNA: TGCGCCAGCAGCCAAGTCGGGGGTTCCTACGAGCAGTACTTC; CDR3 protein: CASSQVGGSYEQYF
clone size: .; V gene: TRBV5-1; J gene: TRBJ2-7; D gene: .; CDR3 DNA: TGCGCCAGCAGCAACCCGGGACTGGGAAGCTACGAGCAGTACTTC; CDR3 protein: CASSNPGLGSYEQYF
clone size: .; V gene: TRBV5-1; J gene: TRBJ2-2; D gene: .; CDR3 DNA: TGCGCCAGCAGCTCCGGAGGTCCCGGGGAGCTGTTTTTT; CDR3 protein: CASSSGGPGELFF
clone size: few; V gene: TRBV30; J gene: TRBJ1-4; D gene: TRBD1; CDR3 DNA: TGTGCCTCAGGGACAGATGAAAAACTGTTTTTT; CDR3 protein: CASGTDEKLFF
clone size: few; V gene: TRBV5-1; J gene: TRBJ2-1; D gene: TRBD2; CDR3 DNA: TGCGCCAGCAGCCTGAGACTAGCGGGGGACAATGAGCAGTTCTTC; CDR3 protein: CASSLRLAGDNEQFF
clone size: .; V gene: TRBV2; J gene: TRBJ1-3; D gene: TRBD1; CDR3 DNA: TGTGCCAGCAGCGACCACAGGGGGACTGGAAACACCATATATTTT; CDR3 protein: CASSDHRGTGNTIYF
clone size: .; V gene: TRBV11-3; J gene: TRBJ2-1; D gene: TRBD1; CDR3 DNA: TGTGCCAGCAGCCCAGGGGGATATGAGCAGTTCTTC; CDR3 protein: CASSPGGYEQFF
clone size: .; V gene: TRBV10-1; J gene: TRBJ2-7; D gene: TRBD2; CDR3 DNA: TGCGCCAGCAGTGAGTCGAATGTAGCGGGGGTTTTCCACGAGCAGTACTTC; CDR3 protein: CASSESNVAGVFHEQYF
clone size: once; V gene: TRBV6-5; J gene: TRBJ2-7; D gene: TRBD2; CDR3 DNA: TGTGCCAGCAGTTACTCGACTAGCCTTAGCTCCTACGAGCAGTACTTC; CDR3 protein: CASSYSTSLSSYEQYF
clone size: .; V gene: TRBV7-9; J gene: TRBJ1-6; D gene: .; CDR3 DNA: TGTGCCAGCAGCTTAGGGTCTGGCCCCCTCCACTTT; CDR3 protein: CASSLGSGPLHF
clone size: .; V gene: TRBV6-1; J gene: TRBJ1-2; D gene: .; CDR3 DNA: TGTGCCAGTTCCCGGGACACGGACTATGGCTACACCTTC; CDR3 protein: CASSRDTDYGYTF
clone size: .; V gene: TRBV2; J gene: TRBJ2-2; D gene: .; CDR3 DNA: TGTGCCAGCAGTGTTGGGCCCACCGGGGAGCTGTTTTTT; CDR3 protein: CASSVGPTGELFF